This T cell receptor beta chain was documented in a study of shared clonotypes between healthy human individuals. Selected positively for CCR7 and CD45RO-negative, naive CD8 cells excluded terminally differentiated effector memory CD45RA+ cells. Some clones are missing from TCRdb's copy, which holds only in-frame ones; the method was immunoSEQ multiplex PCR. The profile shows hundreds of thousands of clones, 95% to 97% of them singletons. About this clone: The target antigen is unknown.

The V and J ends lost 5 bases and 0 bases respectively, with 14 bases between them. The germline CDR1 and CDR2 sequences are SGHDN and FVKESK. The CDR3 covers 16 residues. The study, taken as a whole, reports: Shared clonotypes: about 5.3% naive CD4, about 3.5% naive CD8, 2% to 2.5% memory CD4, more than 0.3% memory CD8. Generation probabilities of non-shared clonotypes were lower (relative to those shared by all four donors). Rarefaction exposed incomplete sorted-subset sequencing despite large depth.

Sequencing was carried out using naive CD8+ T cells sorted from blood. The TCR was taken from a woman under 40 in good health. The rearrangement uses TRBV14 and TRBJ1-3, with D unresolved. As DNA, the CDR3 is TGTGCCAGCAGCGGACCCGGACGGTTCTCTGGAAACACCATATATTTT. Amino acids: CASSGPGRFSGNTIYF.